A selection of T cell receptor beta chains follows, all from one sample in a study of PD-L1 blockade in urothelial cancer. Assay used: immunoSEQ multiplex PCR; TCRdb lists only in-frame clones, some missing. The sample has more than 30,000 clones, roughly 90% seen once. The sequenced sample was PBMCs, obtained around atezolizumab (anti-PD-L1) treatment. Receptors originate from a man between 60 and 75 years old with urothelial cancer. Each CDR3 is given with its conserved first and last residue. The D gene is left open where the match is weak. Size is stated for part of the rows, as once, few or many counts, or as a class when the clone is expanded.

V gene	D gene	clone size	J gene	CDR3 DNA	CDR3 protein
TRBV19	TRBD2	.	TRBJ2-1	TGTGCCAGTAGAACAATTTACATGGGACTAGCGGGCTACAATGAGCAGTTCTTC	CASRTIYMGLAGYNEQFF
TRBV27	.	.	TRBJ1-2	TGTGCCAGCAGTTTATGGCAGGACTATGGCTACACCTTC	CASSLWQDYGYTF
TRBV7-2	.	.	TRBJ2-1	TGTGCCAGCAGCTTTGCGGGGAGAAATGAGCAGTTCTTC	CASSFAGRNEQFF
TRBV4-3	.	.	TRBJ2-3	TGCGCCAGCAGCCAAGCCTCGGGTGGAGATACGCAGTATTTT	CASSQASGGDTQYF
TRBV10-3	TRBD1	.	TRBJ2-4	TGTGCCATCAGTGGGGGACAGAATCAAAACATTCAGTACTTC	CAISGGQNQNIQYF
TRBV28	.	.	TRBJ1-5	TGTGCCAGCAGTTTATCGGGGGGGCGCAATCAGCCCCAGCATTTT	CASSLSGGRNQPQHF
TRBV18	.	once	TRBJ1-2	TGTGCCAGCTCACCACCTCAGATAAGCTATGGCTACACCTTC	CASSPPQISYGYTF
TRBV28	.	.	TRBJ2-7	TGTGCCAGCAGCCCCAATGAGGGGACGGGAGCCTACGAGCAGTACTTC	CASSPNEGTGAYEQYF
TRBV2	.	.	TRBJ1-3	TGTGCCAGCAGTGACGGGTTACTAGGAAACACCATATATTTT	CASSDGLLGNTIYF
TRBV12-5	TRBD1	.	TRBJ1-5	TGTGCTAGTGGTTTGGTACGAGACAGGGTCGATCAGCCCCAGCATTTT	CASGLVRDRVDQPQHF
TRBV18	TRBD1	few	TRBJ1-2	TGTGCCAGCTCACCGGAGGGCTCAGGGGGCCGCTACACCTTC	CASSPEGSGGRYTF
TRBV9	TRBD2	.	TRBJ2-2	TGTGCCAGCAGTTACATAGCGGGAGATGTCACCGGGGAGCTGTTTTTT	CASSYIAGDVTGELFF
TRBV19	TRBD1	.	TRBJ1-6	TGTGCCAGTGACAACAGGGGGCGAGGGTCACCCCTCCACTTT	CASDNRGRGSPLHF
TRBV11-3	.	.	TRBJ1-1	TGTGCCAGCAGCTTAGGGCCGGGAACTGAAGCTTTCTTT	CASSLGPGTEAFF
TRBV4-2	.	.	TRBJ2-7	TGTGCCAGCAGCCCGCGACTAGCCTACGAGCAGTACTTC	CASSPRLAYEQYF
TRBV6-5	.	.	TRBJ1-1	TGTGCCAGCAGTTACTCTTTGGACAGGAACACTGAAGCTTTCTTT	CASSYSLDRNTEAFF
TRBV5-1	.	.	TRBJ2-3	TGCGCCAGCAGCAAGGATGGAGGGGGCACAGATACGCAGTATTTT	CASSKDGGGTDTQYF
TRBV7-9	TRBD2	.	TRBJ2-1	TGTGCCAGCAGGCTTACTAGCGGGCCTTACAATGAGCAGTTCTTC	CASRLTSGPYNEQFF
TRBV5-1	TRBD2	.	TRBJ2-1	TGCGCCAGCAGCCCGGGACTAGTTAGCGGCAATGAGCAGTTCTTC	CASSPGLVSGNEQFF
TRBV6-1	.	.	TRBJ2-7	TGTGCCAGCAGGGGGGCTCTCGTCCCTTCCTACGAGCAGTACTTC	CASRGALVPSYEQYF
TRBV5-1	.	.	TRBJ2-1	TGCGCCAGCAGCTTGCGGCAGGGGAGTGGTAATGAGCAGTTCTTC	CASSLRQGSGNEQFF
TRBV19	.	once	TRBJ2-1	TGTGCCAGTAGTATTCGGACGCGACAGGCCAATGAGCAGTTCTTC	CASSIRTRQANEQFF
TRBV4-1	TRBD2	.	TRBJ2-5	TGCGCCAGCACCCGGTCTGAGAGCGGGAGAGTTGAGACCCAGTACTTC	CASTRSESGRVETQYF
TRBV27	TRBD1	.	TRBJ1-5	TGTGCCAGCAGTCGACAGGGAATTACGGGCAATCAGCCCCAGCATTTT	CASSRQGITGNQPQHF
TRBV7-9	TRBD1	.	TRBJ1-1	TGTGCCAGCAGCGGAAACAGGGGAGGCACTGAAGCTTTCTTT	CASSGNRGGTEAFF
TRBV19	.	.	TRBJ2-2	TGTGCCAGTAGTATAAAGGGGTCCGACACCGGGGAGCTGTTTTTT	CASSIKGSDTGELFF
TRBV2	TRBD2	.	TRBJ2-5	TGTGCCAGCAGTGTAGGCACTAGCGGGAGGGCTCGGGAGACCCAGTACTTC	CASSVGTSGRARETQYF
TRBV5-1	TRBD2	.	TRBJ2-1	TGCGCCAGCAGCGGGACTAGCGGGGTTTCTGTGATGAATGAGCAGTTCTTC	CASSGTSGVSVMNEQFF
TRBV6-6	TRBD1	.	TRBJ2-7	TGTGCCAGCAGTTACTCCCACAGGGGGCCCTCCTACGAGCAGTACTTC	CASSYSHRGPSYEQYF
TRBV28	.	.	TRBJ1-4	TGTGCCAGCAGTTCCCAGCCGGGACAACGGTCAACTAATGAAAAACTGTTTTTT	CASSSQPGQRSTNEKLFF
TRBV6-5	.	.	TRBJ1-6	TGTGCCAGCAGCCGCGAACCCACAGGCTCACCCCTCCACTTT	CASSREPTGSPLHF
TRBV28	.	.	TRBJ2-7	TGTGCCAGCAGCCCAGGGTACGAGCAGTACTTC	CASSPGYEQYF
TRBV2	TRBD2	.	TRBJ2-1	TGTGCCAGCAGTGAAGCGGGACTACTTTACAATGAGCAGTTCTTC	CASSEAGLLYNEQFF
TRBV14	TRBD1	.	TRBJ2-7	TGTGCCAGCAGCCCCCTGATGGGGACAGGGGCCTCCGAGCAGTACTTC	CASSPLMGTGASEQYF
TRBV7-2	.	.	TRBJ1-6	TGTGCCAGCAGCTTATACCCGGGACTGTTTACACCCCTCCACTTT	CASSLYPGLFTPLHF
TRBV7-9	.	.	TRBJ1-2	TGTGCCAGCAGCTTAGGTTGGGAGTCCTATGGCTACACCTTC	CASSLGWESYGYTF
TRBV7-6	.	.	TRBJ2-5	TGTGCCAGCAGCCAAGGACAGTCTCGCGAGACCCAGTACTTC	CASSQGQSRETQYF
TRBV11-2	TRBD1	.	TRBJ2-5	TGTGCCAGCAGCTTAGCAGGACAGGCCCAGTACTTC	CASSLAGQAQYF
TRBV27	.	once	TRBJ2-1	TGTGCCAGGTCCGGGACACAGCGTTACAATGAGCAGTTCTTC	CARSGTQRYNEQFF
TRBV6-1	.	.	TRBJ2-5	TGTGCCAGCAGTGATTCCGGCCAAGAGACCCAGTACTTC	CASSDSGQETQYF
TRBV5-1	TRBD1	.	TRBJ2-5	TGCGCCAGCAGCATGACAGGGTTGGAGACCCAGTACTTC	CASSMTGLETQYF
TRBV5-1	TRBD1	few	TRBJ1-6	TGCGCCAGCAGCTTGGCGCTTGGACAGGGGCCGAATTCACCCCTCCACTTT	CASSLALGQGPNSPLHF
TRBV11-3	TRBD2	.	TRBJ2-7	TGTGCCAGCAGCTCCGGGACTAGCGGTGAGCAGTACTTC	CASSSGTSGEQYF
TRBV7-2	.	.	TRBJ1-5	TGTGCCAGCAGCTTAGTAGTTCGACAGTCCAATCAGCCCCAGCATTTT	CASSLVVRQSNQPQHF
TRBV4-3	.	once	TRBJ2-1	TGCGCCAGCAGCCAAGAATTCGGGTCGAATGAGCAGTTCTTC	CASSQEFGSNEQFF
TRBV10-3	.	.	TRBJ2-1	TGTGCCATCAGTGACCAGGGGGAGCAGTTCTTC	CAISDQGEQFF
TRBV11-2	TRBD2	.	TRBJ2-3	TGTGCCAGCAGCTTTGGGACTAGCGGGGGAGATACGCAGTATTTT	CASSFGTSGGDTQYF
TRBV28	.	.	TRBJ2-5	TGTGCCAGCAGTTTAAACCAAAGGGGGAAAGAGACCCAGTACTTC	CASSLNQRGKETQYF
TRBV18	.	.	TRBJ1-2	TGTGCCAGCTCACCATTTAACCAGGCTCGACCTGTTGGCTACACCTTC	CASSPFNQARPVGYTF
TRBV6-1	.	.	TRBJ1-5	TGTGCCAGCCTGCGGGGGCCGGGCAATCAGCCCCAGCATTTT	CASLRGPGNQPQHF
TRBV5-1	.	.	TRBJ1-3	TGCGCCAGCAGCTTGGGCGGCTCTGGAAACACCATATATTTT	CASSLGGSGNTIYF
TRBV7-2	TRBD1	.	TRBJ1-5	TGTGCCAGCAGCGTAAGGGGGCTAAGTCAGCCCCAGCATTTT	CASSVRGLSQPQHF
TRBV15	TRBD2	.	TRBJ2-1	TGTGCCACCAGCAGAGATGGGAGCGGGGGCTACAATGAGCAGTTCTTC	CATSRDGSGGYNEQFF
TRBV10-1	.	.	TRBJ2-5	TGCGCCAGCAGCCTGGGGGGAAAGGAGGGGGAGACCCAGTACTTC	CASSLGGKEGETQYF
TRBV11-2	TRBD2	.	TRBJ2-3	TGTGCCAGCAGCTCCGGACTAGCGGGGGGGCTCTCGCGTAAGCAGTATTTT	CASSSGLAGGLSRKQYF